Listed below are T cell receptor beta chains from one sample, sequenced in a study of shared clonotypes between healthy human individuals. Produced via immunoSEQ multiplex PCR; TCRdb's table is partial and in-frame only. The table lists about 480,000 clones, less than 85% of them singletons, with approximately 12% in the top ten. Sequencing was carried out using PBMCs. Receptor source: a woman aged 40 to 55 in good health. Some clones in this sample may be carry-over from other donors' samples. CDR3s include the opening cysteine and the closing phenylalanine or tryptophan. The D gene is left open where the match is weak. Clone size, where shown, is once, few, many, or a class for clones that have expanded.

clone size	D gene	J gene	V gene	CDR3 DNA	CDR3 protein
NA	NA	TRBJ1-5	TRBV21-1	TGTGCCAGCAGCACCAGGAGCAATCAGCCCCAGCATTTT	CASSTRSNQPQHF
few	NA	TRBJ2-1	TRBV28	TGTGCCAGCAGTTTAGAGGGAGCAGCGCCCAGCTCCTACAATGAGCAGTTCTTC	CASSLEGAAPSSYNEQFF
NA	NA	TRBJ2-1	TRBV6-1	TGTGCCAGCAGTGAATGGTGGAACAATGAGCAGTTCTTC	CASSEWWNNEQFF
NA	NA	TRBJ1-2	TRBV19	TGTGCCAGTAGTATCGGAGGGATAAACGGCTACACCTTC	CASSIGGINGYTF
NA	TRBD1	TRBJ1-4	TRBV9	TGTGCCAGCAGCGCCAGGGGAGCAGGGGGTGAAAAACTGTTTTTT	CASSARGAGGEKLFF
NA	NA	TRBJ2-7	TRBV5-1	TGCGCCAGCAGTCCCGGGTATAGTGCTTCCTACGAGCAGTACTTC	CASSPGYSASYEQYF
NA	NA	TRBJ1-2	TRBV15	TGTGCCACCAGCAGAGATCAGGGAGGGTATGGCTACACCTTC	CATSRDQGGYGYTF
few	NA	TRBJ1-5	TRBV19	TGTGCCAGTAGTCCCGCCGGGGCGGCAGCTAATCAGCCCCAGCATTTT	CASSPAGAAANQPQHF
few	TRBD1	TRBJ1-4	TRBV25-1	TGTGCCAGCAGTGCATTACTTGGGACAGGCGGAACTAATGAAAAACTGTTTTTT	CASSALLGTGGTNEKLFF
NA	TRBD2	TRBJ2-6	TRBV5-4	TGTGCCAGCAGCTTGGTTGCGGGAGGCTCTGGGGCCAACGTCCTGACTTTC	CASSLVAGGSGANVLTF
NA	NA	TRBJ2-1	TRBV6-1	TGTGCCAGCAGTGAACGGTCCAGATTGACTAACAATGAGCAGTTCTTC	CASSERSRLTNNEQFF
NA	NA	TRBJ1-5	TRBV7-6	TGTGCCAGCAGCTCATATAGCAATCAGCCCCAGCATTTT	CASSSYSNQPQHF
NA	NA	TRBJ1-2	TRBV21-1	TGTGCCAGCACCGGGGACAGGCGTCGGTATGGCTACACCTTC	CASTGDRRRYGYTF
NA	NA	TRBJ2-4	TRBV6-5	TGTGCCAGCAGTTACGGGACATCAGCCAAAAACATTCAGTACTTC	CASSYGTSAKNIQYF
NA	TRBD2	TRBJ2-2	TRBV5-1	TGCGCCAGCAGCCCCGGACTAGCGGGAACCGGGGAGCTGTTTTTT	CASSPGLAGTGELFF
NA	NA	TRBJ2-2	TRBV11-1	TGTGCCAGCAGCTTAGGCCAGCACACCGGGGAGCTGTTTTTT	CASSLGQHTGELFF
many	NA	TRBJ2-1	TRBV2	TGTGCCAGCACCCCAGGGGGAGGGGACAATGAGCAGTTCTTC	CASTPGGGDNEQFF
NA	TRBD2	TRBJ2-1	TRBV27	TGTGCCAGCAGCCGGACTAGCGGGAGAGATGAGCAGTTCTTC	CASSRTSGRDEQFF
NA	TRBD2	TRBJ2-1	TRBV2	TGTGCCAGCAGTGAAGCGGTTATAGCGGGGAGCCCTAACTTACAGTTCTTC	CASSEAVIAGSPNLQFF
NA	TRBD1	TRBJ2-1	TRBV5-1	TGCGCCAGCAGCCCCGGACAGGCTTTCGAAAATGAGCAGTTCTTC	CASSPGQAFENEQFF
NA	TRBD2	TRBJ2-2	TRBV7-3	TGTGCCAGCAGCCCCGGGACTAGCGGGAGGCGTGGCACCGGGGAGCTGTTTTTT	CASSPGTSGRRGTGELFF
NA	NA	TRBJ1-4	TRBV29-1	TGCAGCGTTAGGGTGGCGGGTGGCGAAAAACTGTTTTTT	CSVRVAGGEKLFF
NA	TRBD2	TRBJ2-7	TRBV5-1	TGCGCCAGCCAAATAGCGGGAGGGCCCTCTTCCTACGAGCAGTACTTC	CASQIAGGPSSYEQYF
NA	NA	TRBJ2-7	TRBV6-1	TGTGCCAGCAGTGAGCTCCACCGTGGGCAGGGGAGCTTCTACGAGCAGTACTTC	CASSELHRGQGSFYEQYF
NA	NA	TRBJ2-1	TRBV11-2	TGTGCCAGCAGCTTGGAGGCCTCCTACAATGAGCAGTTCTTC	CASSLEASYNEQFF
NA	NA	TRBJ2-7	TRBV7-9	TGTGCCAGCAGCCCCGTGGGTTCCTACGAGCAGTACTTC	CASSPVGSYEQYF
NA	NA	TRBJ2-4	TRBV6-5	TGTGCCAGCAGTTACGGGTGGGGTACGGGAAACATTCAGTACTTC	CASSYGWGTGNIQYF
NA	NA	TRBJ2-7	TRBV4-3	TGCGCCAGCAGCCAAGGAGACAGCCTATCCTACGAGCAGTACTTC	CASSQGDSLSYEQYF
NA	NA	TRBJ2-5	TRBV18	TGTGCCAGCTCACCAATTGGGGGCTCGGAGACCCAGTACTTC	CASSPIGGSETQYF
NA	NA	TRBJ2-7	TRBV19	TGTGCCAGTAGTATGCCCAGGTCCGCGGCCTACGAGCAGTACTTC	CASSMPRSAAYEQYF
few	NA	TRBJ2-3	TRBV27	TGTGCCAGCAGTCCCAGATTCGACTATTCTAGCACAGATACGCAGTATTTT	CASSPRFDYSSTDTQYF
NA	TRBD1	TRBJ1-1	TRBV11-1	TGTGCCAGCAGCCCCCGCGGGCAGGGGGGGTTGGACACTGAAGCTTTCTTT	CASSPRGQGGLDTEAFF
once	NA	TRBJ1-3	TRBV19	TGTGCCAGTAGGAAGACAGCACTTACCAGCTCTGGAAACACCATATATTTT	CASRKTALTSSGNTIYF
NA	NA	TRBJ1-1	TRBV19	TGTGCCAGTAATCCGGGTCGACACATGAACACTGAAGCTTTCTTT	CASNPGRHMNTEAFF
NA	TRBD1	TRBJ1-2	TRBV9	TGTGCCAGCAGCGTAGCTACAGGGGACGGCTACACCTTC	CASSVATGDGYTF
many	NA	TRBJ2-7	TRBV27	TGTGCCAGCAGTCCACGACAGGACTACGAGCAGTACTTC	CASSPRQDYEQYF
NA	NA	TRBJ1-2	TRBV6-4	TGTGCCAGCAGTGCAGGGGTCGGCTATGGCTACACCTTC	CASSAGVGYGYTF
many	NA	TRBJ1-3	TRBV7-2	TGTGCCAGCAGCTTACGGGGCGGGGCAGACTCTGGAAACACCATATATTTT	CASSLRGGADSGNTIYF
NA	NA	TRBJ2-5	TRBV10-1	TGCGCCAGCAGTGGGACCACGGGAGAGACCCAGTACTTC	CASSGTTGETQYF
once	NA	TRBJ2-5	TRBV2	TGTGCCAGCAGTGAAAGGGCAGCCCAAGAGACCCAGTACTTC	CASSERAAQETQYF
few	NA	TRBJ2-5	TRBV5-5	TGTGCCAGCAGCTTGGGAGGGTTCCAAGAGACCCAGTACTTC	CASSLGGFQETQYF
NA	NA	TRBJ2-7	TRBV6-1	TGTGCCAGCAGTGATAGAAACTCCTACGAGCAGTACTTC	CASSDRNSYEQYF
NA	NA	TRBJ2-5	TRBV18	TGTGCCAGCTCACGTGCCGGGGGCCAAGAGACCCAGTACTTC	CASSRAGGQETQYF
NA	TRBD2	TRBJ2-1	TRBV7-6	TGTGCCAGCAGCTTAGAGCTCTGGACTAGCGGGGACAATGAGCAGTTCTTC	CASSLELWTSGDNEQFF
NA	TRBD1	TRBJ2-3	TRBV11-2	TGTGCCAGCAGCTTAGATTCGGGGACAGGGATTAGCACAGATACGCAGTATTTT	CASSLDSGTGISTDTQYF
NA	NA	TRBJ1-2	TRBV18	TGTGCCAGCTCACCAGATGCTGTCTATGGCTACACCTTC	CASSPDAVYGYTF
NA	NA	TRBJ2-3	TRBV29-1	TGCAGCGTTGTCACCTCTAGCACAGATACGCAGTATTTT	CSVVTSSTDTQYF
NA	NA	TRBJ2-1	TRBV7-9	TGTGCCAGCAGCTTAATCGGGTATGGTGTCTACAATGAGCAGTTCTTC	CASSLIGYGVYNEQFF
NA	TRBD1	TRBJ1-4	TRBV5-1	TGCGCCAGCAGCTTGGGAGGGGACAGGGCTGAAAAACTGTTTTTT	CASSLGGDRAEKLFF
NA	NA	TRBJ2-7	TRBV6-6	TGTGCCAGCAGTTTTGGGTTAACCTACGAGCAGTACTTC	CASSFGLTYEQYF
few	NA	TRBJ2-7	TRBV4-1	TGCGCCAGCAGCGAATTTGCCGCCTACGAGCAGTACTTC	CASSEFAAYEQYF
NA	TRBD2	TRBJ2-7	TRBV6-4	TGTGCCAGCAGCCTAGGGACTAGCGGGAACTACGAGCAGTACTTC	CASSLGTSGNYEQYF
once	TRBD1	TRBJ1-4	TRBV18	TGTGCCAGCTCACGCTCCTGGGGGACAGGGCAGGAAAAACTGTTTTTT	CASSRSWGTGQEKLFF
NA	NA	TRBJ2-2	TRBV7-9	TGTGCCAGCAGGCTGGGACGGTCGAGTGGCACCGGGGAGCTGTTTTTT	CASRLGRSSGTGELFF
NA	TRBD1	TRBJ2-1	TRBV4-1	TGCGCCAGCAGCCACTCCGGGACAGGGGCTTACAATGAGCAGTTCTTC	CASSHSGTGAYNEQFF